These T cell receptor beta chains were read from a single sample in a study of blood T cell repertoires in COVID-19. Generated by immunoSEQ multiplex PCR, the TCRdb table keeps only in-frame clones and is missing some. The sample lists over 65,000 clones, roughly nine tenths seen once, with roughly 9.1% in the top ten. Sequencing was done on a sample of peripheral blood. The source of these receptors is a human donor in a cohort sampled during active COVID-19. CDR3s include the opening cysteine and the closing phenylalanine or tryptophan. Each record gives: D gene, V gene, J gene, clone size, CDR3 protein, CDR3 DNA. D genes are given only for firm matches. Some rows mark clone size as missing; the rest say once, few, many or name a class of expanded clone.

TRBD1	TRBV7-8	TRBJ2-7	once	CASSRDRTGAAEQYF	TGTGCCAGCAGCCGGGATAGGACAGGGGCGGCCGAGCAGTACTTC
NA	TRBV3-1/TRBV3-2	TRBJ1-1	NA	CASSQEPGERAFF	TGTGCCAGCAGCCAAGAGCCGGGGGAGAGAGCTTTCTTT
NA	TRBV28	TRBJ1-1	NA	CASSLVAGRSEAFF	TGTGCCAGCAGTTTAGTGGCAGGGCGTTCTGAAGCTTTCTTT
NA	TRBV29-1	TRBJ2-7	NA	CSVPRPGSYEQYF	TGCAGCGTTCCCCGGCCAGGGTCCTACGAGCAGTACTTC
TRBD1	TRBV6-2/TRBV6-3	TRBJ2-7	once	CASSVRDRGREQYF	TGTGCCAGCAGCGTCCGGGACAGGGGGCGCGAGCAGTACTTC
TRBD2	TRBV5-1	TRBJ2-7	NA	CASSRGLAETYEQYF	TGCGCCAGCAGCCGGGGACTAGCGGAGACCTACGAGCAGTACTTC
TRBD2	TRBV5-8	TRBJ2-1	NA	CASSSGLAVSYNEQFF	TGTGCCAGCAGCTCCGGACTAGCGGTCTCCTACAATGAGCAGTTCTTC
NA	TRBV1	TRBJ1-5	NA	CTSNQPDRGINQPQHF	TGCACCAGCAACCAACCCGACAGGGGGATCAATCAGCCCCAGCATTTT
NA	TRBV30	TRBJ2-5	NA	CAWSGNLRETQYF	TGTGCCTGGAGTGGAAACCTCAGGGAGACCCAGTACTTC
TRBD2	TRBV27	TRBJ2-3	NA	CASSRLAGVADTQYF	TGTGCCAGCAGCCGACTAGCGGGAGTGGCAGATACGCAGTATTTT